The 30 T cell receptor beta chains reported below all come from one sample, sequenced in a study of T cell repertoires in cytomegalovirus infection. A single record per CDR3 protein comes from TCRdb applying MiXCR to the reads. The sample lists just over 450,000 distinct CDR3 sequences, about 44% seen once, with around two fifths in the top ten. These receptors lack a known antigen. The source was cultured PBMCs, collected from culture after CMV antigen stimulation. Receptors were obtained from a human donor in good health (CMV status not recorded). Some clones in this sample may be carry-over from other donors' samples.

This clonotype has ten or more counts. The rearrangement joins TRBV7-2 to TRBJ2-1; 9 positions agree with TRBD1. The germline CDR1 and CDR2 sequences are SGHTA and FQGNSA. J gave up 3 bases and V 3 bases, and 3 bases lay outside the gene matches. The CDR3 runs to 15 residues. As DNA, the CDR3 is TGTGCCAGCAGCTTTGACAGGGGGAACTACAATGAGCAGTTCTTC. Translation: CASSFDRGNYNEQFF.

With respect to this clonotype: A much larger clonotype is one base distant, so this may be a read error. This rearrangement joins TRBV7-2 to TRBJ1-3; 7 positions agree with TRBD1. The CDR3 has 14 amino acids. Germline assignment: CDR1 SGHTA and CDR2 FQGNSA. The trim removed 3 bases at V and 2 bases at J, leaving 1 base unmatched. The chain's CDR3 is CASSFTGAGNTIYF. The CDR3 nucleotides read TGTGCCAGCAGCTTCACAGGGGCTGGAAACACCATATATTTT.

This clonotype appeared once. The chain has TRBV7-9 and TRBJ1-4, with D unresolved. Germline CDR1 is SEHNR and CDR2 is FQNEAQ (reference sequence). This CDR3 region has 13 residues. V lost 8 bases, J lost 5 bases, and 12 bases lay in between. CDR3 nucleotide sequence: TGTGCCAGCGAGGCCAGGCAAAATGAAAAACTGTTTTTT. It specifies CASEARQNEKLFF.

This clonotype was found once. The chain joins TRBV27 to TRBJ1-1, with D unresolved. The ends were cut back, 8 bases at V and 4 bases at J, with 8 bases in the middle. The CDR3 spans 11 residues. The germline V gene encodes CDR1 MNHEY and CDR2 SMNVEV (reference sequence). This CDR3 is CASFHFTEAFF. CDR3 DNA sequence: TGTGCCAGCTTCCATTTCACTGAAGCTTTCTTT.

The chain is built from TRBV5-1 and TRBJ2-2; weak D call: TRBD2 (5 bases). Trimming shortened V by 3 bases and J by 2 bases, and 11 bases separated the two germline ends. This CDR3 has 15 amino acids. The germline V gene has CDR1 SGHRS and CDR2 YFSETQ. CDR3 DNA sequence: TGCGCCAGCAGCTGGAGGTTAGGCAACACCGGGGAGCTGTTTTTT. Amino acid sequence: CASSWRLGNTGELFF.

The chain employs TRBV7-9 and TRBJ2-1, with TRBD2 matching 11 bases. The V and J ends lost 8 bases and 6 bases, in that order; junction bases with no gene match: 9. Germline CDR1 reads SEHNR; CDR2 reads FQNEAQ (reference sequence). CDR3 length: 15 amino acids. This CDR3 reads CASSNPSGGSNEQFF. CDR3 in DNA: TGTGCCAGCTCCAACCCTAGCGGGGGGTCCAATGAGCAGTTCTTC.

V usage is TRBV7-8 and J usage is TRBJ1-1, with 8 bases that match TRBD1. V was pared by 4 bases and J by 8 bases, with 15 bases of the junction left unmatched. The CDR3 runs to 16 residues. Germline V CDR1 and CDR2: SGHVS, FQNEAQ. The CDR3 coding sequence is TGTGCCAGCAGCTCCATAGGGGGTGGGACAGGTTACGAAGCTTTCTTT. The encoded protein is CASSSIGGGTGYEAFF. Together with reference TRBV7-8 and TRBJ1-1, the CDR3 gives the full variable domain: GAGVSQSPRYKVAKRGQDVALRCDPISGHVSLFWYQQALGQGPEFLTYFQNEAQLDKSGLPSDRFFAERPEGSVSTLKIQRTQQEDSAVYLCASSSIGGGTGYEAFFGQGTRLTVV.

V is TRBV4-1 and J is TRBJ2-1; 7 nucleotides agree with TRBD1. V was pared by 3 bases and J by 0 bases, with 2 bases of the junction left unmatched. In germline, CDR1 is MGHRA, CDR2 YSYEKL. This CDR3 region has 15 residues. The CDR3 loop reads CASSQGQRSYNEQFF. The CDR3 bases are TGCGCCAGCAGCCAGGGACAGCGCTCCTACAATGAGCAGTTCTTC.

In this sample, this clonotype turned up a few times. The V gene is TRBV7-9, the J gene TRBJ2-3; D not certain. V lost 1 base and J lost 4, with 12 bases in between. Germline values: CDR1 SEHNR, CDR2 FQNEAQ (reference sequence). The CDR3 loop spans 15 amino acids. CDR3 sequence reads: CASSLVRDRPDTQYF. The CDR3 DNA reads TGTGCCAGCAGCTTAGTAAGGGATCGGCCAGATACGCAGTATTTT.

This clonotype was counted at least ten times. The chain uses TRBV7-2 and TRBJ1-5; no firm D call. Germline loops: CDR1 SGHTA, CDR2 FQGNSA. The germline V and J ends were trimmed by 5 bases and 7 bases, with 9 bases remaining between them. There are 12 residues in the CDR3. The CDR3 bases are TGTGCCAGCAGCCAACATGACCAGCCCCAGCATTTT. This encodes CASSQHDQPQHF.

J is TRBJ1-2 and V is TRBV20-1; 10 positions agree with TRBD1. V lost 3 bases to trimming and J lost 2 bases; unmatched junction nucleotides: 0. CDR1 is DFQATT, CDR2 SNEGSKA, per germline (reference sequence). The CDR3 is made up of 13 amino acids. The CDR3 coding sequence is TGCAGTGCTAGGGGACAGGGGAACTATGGCTACACCTTC. The encoded protein is CSARGQGNYGYTF.

This clonotype was counted only a few times. The genes are TRBV12-3 or TRBV12-4 and TRBJ1-2; 8 bases fit TRBD1. The CDR3 totals 13 residues. With V trimmed by 3 bases and J by 8 bases, 5 bases remained unmatched. This chain's CDR3 is CASSFQGARGYTF. As DNA, the CDR3 is TGTGCCAGCAGTTTCCAGGGGGCGCGGGGCTACACCTTC.

This CDR3 reads CASNTGGAETQYF. The CDR3 DNA reads as TGTGCCAGCAATACGGGGGGGGCTGAGACCCAGTACTTC. The genes are TRBV6-1 and TRBJ2-5; 8 nucleotides agree with TRBD2. Germline loops: CDR1 MNHNS, CDR2 SASEGT. Trimming at V came to 7 bases and at J to 5 bases, leaving 6 bases not matched to a gene. CDR3 length: 13 residues.

This chain joins TRBV19 and TRBJ2-2; 12 bases map to TRBD2. The CDR3 runs to 19 residues. The germline CDR1 and CDR2 sequences are LNHDA and SQIVND (reference sequence). V was pared by 2 bases and J by 3 bases, with 10 bases of the junction left unmatched. CDR3 bases: TGTGCCAGTAGTATAATGAAGGTTGGACTAGCGGGATACACCGGGGAGCTGTTTTTT. Its protein is CASSIMKVGLAGYTGELFF.

This clonotype was picked up one time. The chain joins TRBV15 to TRBJ2-3, with D unclear. The V end lost 6 bases, the J end lost 1 base, and 11 bases lay between the germline ends. The CDR3 extends over 14 amino acids. Looked up from germline, CDR1 is LNHNV and CDR2 is YYDKDF (reference sequence). For the CDR3, the DNA is TGTGCCACCAGTATGAGGTGGGGCACAGATACGCAGTATTTT. Translating it yields CATSMRWGTDTQYF.

CDR3 protein: CSASIPLPYEQYF. In nucleotides, the CDR3 is TGCAGTGCTTCCATACCACTCCCCTACGAGCAGTACTTC. The chain uses TRBV20-1 and TRBJ2-7; no reliable D call. Germline loops: CDR1 DFQATT, CDR2 SNEGSKA (reference sequence). The CDR3 is 13 residues long. V lost 5 bases and J 2 bases, leaving 13 bases between the germline ends.

In the case of this clonotype: Mismatch with germline at one junction end may stem from a read error. The V call is TRBV5-3, the J call TRBJ2-7; 10 bases agree with TRBD2. TRBV5-3 is designated an ORF whose function remains uncertain. The CDR3 has 15 amino acids. CDR3 amino acids: CASSSRTSGKYEQYF. CDR3 nucleotides: TGTGCCAGCAGCTCGCGGACTAGCGGCAAGTACGAGCAGTACTTC.

As concerns this clonotype: A junction end diverges from the germline sequence, so it may reflect a read error. The chain joins TRBV4-1 to TRBJ2-1, with unresolved D. Germline lookup yields CDR1 MGHRA and CDR2 YSYEKL. This CDR3 is built from 13 residues. CDR3 protein: CASSQDFYNEQFF. The CDR3 nucleotides are TGTGCCAGCAGCCAAGACTTTTACAATGAGCAGTTCTTC.

The V and J genes are TRBV7-2 and TRBJ1-1; D gene uncertain. CDR3 length: 13 residues. CDR1 SGHTA and CDR2 FQGNSA come from the germline V gene. Trimming left V 5 bases short and J 5 bases short, with 12 bases between. CDR3 protein: CASSTQIDTEAFF. CDR3 sequence (DNA): TGTGCCAGCAGCACACAGATTGATACTGAAGCTTTCTTT.

V gene TRBV30 combines with J gene TRBJ2-7; 11 bases map to TRBD2. Germline assignment: CDR1 GTSNPN and CDR2 SVGIG (reference sequence). CDR3 length: 14 residues. V lost 8 bases and J lost 0; bases outside the gene matches: 6. The CDR3 DNA reads TGTGCCCCGGGAGGACTAGCGGGCTCCTACGAGCAGTACTTC. Translating it yields CAPGGLAGSYEQYF.

The rearrangement links TRBV5-1 to TRBJ2-1, with TRBD2 matching over 10 bases. This CDR3 comprises 16 residues. CDR1 and CDR2 (germline): SGHRS, YFSETQ. V trimming: 0 bases; J trimming: 8 bases; junction bases outside the gene matches: 8. The DNA of the CDR3 is TGCGCCAGCAGCTTGGCCGTGGCTAGCGGGGGCGATGAGCAGTTCTTC. It yields the protein CASSLAVASGGDEQFF.

The genes are TRBV12-3 or TRBV12-4 and TRBJ2-4; D is unclear. The V end lost 3 bases, the J end lost 5 bases, and 11 bases lay between the germline ends. The length of the CDR3 is 14 residues. The CDR3 sequence: CASSFASYENIQYF. The CDR3 DNA reads TGTGCCAGCAGTTTTGCATCTTACGAAAACATTCAGTACTTC.

The rearrangement links TRBV5-8 to TRBJ2-7; D gene uncertain. This CDR3 spans 14 amino acids. Germline lookup yields CDR1 SGHTS and CDR2 YDEGEE. Trimming stripped 5 bases from V and 4 bases from J, with 16 bases between. The CDR3 protein is CASRGLRPDYEQYF. The CDR3 DNA sequence: TGTGCCAGCAGGGGGTTGAGGCCGGATTACGAGCAGTACTTC.

The chain is built from TRBV10-3 and TRBJ1-5; 9 bases are shared with TRBD1. V shed 3 bases, J shed 8 bases, and the junction held 8 bases outside the gene matches. The CDR3 has 15 amino acids. The germline V gene has CDR1 ENHRY and CDR2 SYGVKD. In DNA form, the CDR3 reads TGTGCCATCAGTGAAAAGGGACAGGGCTATGAGCCCCAGCATTTT. Translated, it gives CAISEKGQGYEPQHF.

This chain uses TRBV7-2 with TRBJ1-2; tentative D call: TRBD1 (6 bases). This CDR3 region has 13 residues. V lost 5 bases and J 8 bases, leaving 15 bases between the germline ends. Germline CDR1 is SGHTA and CDR2 is FQGNSA. The CDR3: CASSPEEGVGYTF. The CDR3 DNA follows: TGTGCCAGCAGCCCAGAGGAGGGGGTCGGCTACACCTTC.

This chain connects TRBV7-9 to TRBJ2-7; 7 nucleotides line up with TRBD1. The CDR3 has 15 amino acids. V shed 2 bases, J shed 0 bases, and the junction held 4 bases outside the gene matches. From germline, CDR1 is SEHNR and CDR2 FQNEAQ (reference sequence). The CDR3 protein is CASSLPGTDSYEQYF. The CDR3 coding sequence is TGTGCCAGCAGCTTACCCGGGACAGACTCCTACGAGCAGTACTTC.

This sequence joins TRBV11-3 and TRBJ1-5, with 7 bases aligning to TRBD1. The germline V gene encodes CDR1 SGHNT and CDR2 YENEEA. The junction had 7 bases not matched to a gene; V was cut back by 5 bases and J by 0 bases. The CDR3 loop spans 16 amino acids. This CDR3 is CASSIPQGYSNQPQHF. DNA of the CDR3: TGTGCCAGCAGCATCCCACAGGGGTATAGCAATCAGCCCCAGCATTTT.

This clonotype was seen only a few times. The chain uses TRBV7-2 and TRBJ2-3; TRBD2 matches 10 bases. Germline V gene lookup returns CDR1 SGHTA and CDR2 FQGNSA. Germline trimming cut 6 bases from V and 6 bases from J; bases unmatched to any gene: 15. This CDR3 has 17 residues. CDR3 nucleotides: TGTGCCAGCAGGAGCAGGGGGGGTAGCGGGGGGCGGGATACGCAGTATTTT. It translates to CASRSRGGSGGRDTQYF.

This clonotype was detected a few times. The chain carries TRBV7-9 and TRBJ2-5; D is ambiguous. The CDR3 runs 13 residues. Between the trimmed V and J ends, which lost 6 bases and 4 bases, there was a span of 12 bases. CDR1 SEHNR and CDR2 FQNEAQ come from the germline V gene (reference sequence). The CDR3 here is CASRRSTGETQYF. As DNA, the CDR3 is TGTGCCAGCAGGAGGAGTACGGGAGAGACCCAGTACTTC.

The V and J genes are TRBV6-1 and TRBJ2-3; D uncertain. Trimming removed 1 base at V and 0 bases at J, with 8 bases between. From germline, CDR1 is MNHNS and CDR2 SASEGT. The CDR3 sequence is 15 residues long. The CDR3 nucleotides read TGTGCCAGCAGTGAAGTCTACGGTAGCACAGATACGCAGTATTTT. It specifies CASSEVYGSTDTQYF.